The next 9 T cell receptor beta chains were all read from a single sample in a study of blood T cell repertoires in COVID-19. Profiling relied on immunoSEQ multiplex PCR, and the TCRdb table lists in-frame clones only, not all of them. The sample consists of around 300,000 clones, roughly nine tenths of them appearing once. Input material: peripheral blood. The receptors derive from a woman aged 25 to 39 with COVID-19, enrolled during active disease.

The chain recombines TRBV6-2 or TRBV6-3 with TRBJ2-1; TRBD2 matches 12 bases. This CDR3 contains 14 residues. Germline V gene sequence: CDR1 MNHEY, CDR2 SVGEGT. J gave up 9 bases and V 5 bases, and 5 bases lay outside the gene matches. The CDR3 sequence: CASSGLAGRGEQFF. In DNA form, the CDR3 reads TGTGCCAGCAGTGGACTAGCGGGGCGGGGTGAGCAGTTCTTC.

J is TRBJ2-1 and V is TRBV24-1, with 12 bases identical to TRBD2. This CDR3 region has 19 residues. Trimming at V came to 4 bases and at J to 5 bases, leaving 14 bases not matched to a gene. Germline V gene data show CDR1 as KGHDR and CDR2 as SFDVKD. The CDR3 loop is CATSEPGTTTSGSHNEQFF. DNA for the CDR3: TGTGCCACCAGTGAACCCGGAACAACGACTAGCGGGAGCCACAATGAGCAGTTCTTC.

The chain employs TRBV28 and TRBJ2-7; a weak D match, TRBD1 (6 bases). The CDR3 length is 14 residues. Germline lookup yields CDR1 MDHEN and CDR2 SYDVKM. Trimming pared 5 bases from V and 0 bases from J, leaving 11 bases between. CDR3 in DNA: TGTGCCAGCAGTCCCAGGACAGACTCCTACGAGCAGTACTTC. Protein: CASSPRTDSYEQYF.

Here the CDR3 DNA reads TGCGCCAGCAGCCAAGCCACCTACGGGAACACTGAAGCTTTCTTT. This encodes CASSQATYGNTEAFF. The genes are TRBV4-1 and TRBJ1-1; D not resolved. Germline-derived CDR1 and CDR2 are MGHRA and YSYEKL. The CDR3 sequence is 15 residues long. The V end was cut by 1 base, the J end by 1 base, with 10 bases between.

V is TRBV6-6 and J is TRBJ2-2; no firm D call. The germline CDR1 and CDR2 sequences are MNHNY and SVGAGI (reference sequence). V lost 2 bases to trimming and J lost 3 bases, with 10 bases between them. The CDR3 totals 15 residues. CDR3 DNA sequence: TGTGCCAGCAGTTACCGCGGAGTGGACACCGGGGAGCTGTTTTTT. Protein: CASSYRGVDTGELFF.

The chain combines TRBV7-2 with TRBJ1-1, with D tentatively TRBD1 (6 bases). The CDR3 loop spans 11 amino acids. Trimming left V 5 bases short and J 8 bases short, with 9 bases between. From germline, CDR1 is SGHTA and CDR2 FQGNSA. For the CDR3, the DNA is TGTGCCAGCAGCCAAGGGGGAGAAGCTTTCTTT. It codes for CASSQGGEAFF.

The chain couples TRBV7-9 to TRBJ2-5; possible D gene TRBD1, 5 bases. This CDR3 comprises 15 residues. Germline V gene sequence: CDR1 SEHNR, CDR2 FQNEAQ (reference sequence). The V and J ends lost 1 base and 5 bases respectively, with 14 bases between them. CDR3 sequence reads: CASSLVGDRLETQYF. CDR3 nucleotides: TGTGCCAGCAGCTTAGTAGGGGATAGATTGGAGACCCAGTACTTC.

V gene TRBV6-1 combines with J gene TRBJ1-5, with D unclear. This CDR3 region has 16 residues. Germline assignment: CDR1 MNHNS and CDR2 SASEGT. The germline V and J ends were trimmed by 0 bases and 6 bases, with 15 bases remaining between them. This CDR3 reads CASSEAPGSSSQPQHF. CDR3 coding DNA: TGTGCCAGCAGTGAAGCGCCGGGGTCCTCGTCTCAGCCCCAGCATTTT.

The J gene is TRBJ1-5, the V gene TRBV3-1 (or the pseudogene TRBV3-2); unclear D gene. V shed 0 bases and J shed 6 bases, with 12 bases lying between them. Germline CDR1 reads LGHDT; CDR2 reads YNNKEL (reference sequence). The CDR3 covers 15 residues. The CDR3 DNA reads as TGTGCCAGCAGCCAAGAGTTCCTGGGCACTCAGCCCCAGCATTTT. This sequence encodes CASSQEFLGTQPQHF.